This T cell receptor (beta chain) is from a study of T cells in Graves' hyperthyroidism and ophthalmopathy. Notes on the study in general: Most thyroid-expanded clonotypes above 0.001 were also found in blood.

V lost 8 bases to trimming and J lost 6 bases; unmatched junction nucleotides: 10. The CDR3 is made up of 15 amino acids. Looked up from germline, CDR1 is SNHLY and CDR2 is FYNNEI. This clonotype has ten or more counts. The antigen remains unidentified. TCR beta CDR3 region amplification was performed from RNA transcripts. A set of HTBI primers served as the primers for a first-round RT-PCR of the TCR CDR3. TCRdb processed the multiplex PCR reads anew with MiXCR; each CDR3 protein has one entry. The sample records about 500,000 distinct CDR3 sequences, about 15% being singletons. The specimen was blood. This chain joins TRBV2 and TRBJ2-2, with 9 bases aligning to TRBD2. The clonotype comes from a woman younger than 35 with Graves' ophthalmopathy. The CDR3: CASFLRSGGSGELFF. The DNA of the CDR3 is TGTGCCAGCTTCTTACGTAGCGGGGGATCCGGGGAGCTGTTTTTT.